This T cell receptor (beta chain) was captured in a study of human T cells and chemical hapten exposure. Findings and limits, study-wide: TCRs exceeding 1 in 1000 frequency stayed unchanged with DPC sensitization. Expanded TCRs created a significantly greater count of big CDR3 similarity clusters than controls did.

The time point was: patch test 1, 2 weeks after DPC sensitization. Regarding treatment: therapeutic diphenylcyclopropenone sensitization with weekly scalp DPC. The library attached unique molecular identifiers to individual cDNA molecules. A single record per CDR3 protein comes from TCRdb applying MiXCR to the RACE reads. The sample yields approximately 71,000 distinct CDR3 sequences, roughly 9.8% seen once. This clonotype was counted at least ten times. The antigen is not known. J lost 1 base, V lost 2 bases, and 2 bases had no gene match. This CDR3 has 16 amino acids. Germline-derived CDR1 and CDR2 are SGHNT and YYREEE (reference sequence).

This sequence originates from a woman in her forties with alopecia areata. Some clones in this sample may be carry-over from other donors' samples. V usage is TRBV5-4 and J usage is TRBJ2-3, with TRBD2 identical over 12 bases. The sample consisted of whole blood, taken in connection with sensitization to the hapten diphenylcyclopropenone (DPC). The CDR3 region has the DNA TGTGCCAGCAGCTTCAGACTAGCGGGGGGCACAGATACGCAGTATTTT. It codes for CASSFRLAGGTDTQYF.